This T cell receptor (beta chain) originates from a study of tumor and adjacent non-tumor tissue in lung cancer. About the research overall: Aged about 31 to 80 years, patients included 10 men and 4 to 6 women with stage I to III disease.

RNA was extracted from bulk tissue without any cell sorting. The CDR3 extends over 11 amino acids. In germline, CDR1 is SQVTM, CDR2 ANQGSEA. V was cut by 6 bases and J by 6 bases, with 12 bases left in between. In regard to this clonotype: A read error may explain this, as a much larger clone is one base away.

The library came from three nested PCR rounds adapted from ARM-PCR protocols. TCRdb processed the multiplex PCR reads anew with MiXCR; each CDR3 protein has one entry. The sample includes 75,000 to 100,000 distinct CDR3 sequences, just over 65% of them seen just once. This rearrangement joins TRBV29-1 to TRBJ2-7; maybe TRBD2 (6 bases). The sequence was collected from a man in his 60s with non-small cell lung cancer. The sample comprised lung tumor tissue. The CDR3 loop is CSVPAGGEQYF. The CDR3 DNA sequence: TGCAGCGTCCCGGCCGGGGGCGAGCAGTACTTC.